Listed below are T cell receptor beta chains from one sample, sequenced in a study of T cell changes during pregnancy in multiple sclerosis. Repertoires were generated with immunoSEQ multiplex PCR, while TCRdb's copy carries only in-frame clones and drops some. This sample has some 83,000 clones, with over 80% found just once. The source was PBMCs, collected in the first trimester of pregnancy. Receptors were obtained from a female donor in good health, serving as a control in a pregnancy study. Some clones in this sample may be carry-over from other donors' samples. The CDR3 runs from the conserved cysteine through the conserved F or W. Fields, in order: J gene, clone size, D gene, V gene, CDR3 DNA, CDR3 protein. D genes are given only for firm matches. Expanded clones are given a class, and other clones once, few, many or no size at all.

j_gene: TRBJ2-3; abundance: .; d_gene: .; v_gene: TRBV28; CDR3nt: TGTGCCAGCAGTTCAGGGACTAGCACAGATACGCAGTATTTT; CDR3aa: CASSSGTSTDTQYF
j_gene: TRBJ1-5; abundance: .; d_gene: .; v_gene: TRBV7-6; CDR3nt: TGTGCCAGCAGCTTAGGAGGCAGTCGGCCCCAGCATTTT; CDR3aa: CASSLGGSRPQHF
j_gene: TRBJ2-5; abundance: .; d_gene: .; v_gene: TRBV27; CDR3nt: TGTGCCAGCAGTTTGTACAGCCAAGAGACCCAGTACTTC; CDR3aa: CASSLYSQETQYF
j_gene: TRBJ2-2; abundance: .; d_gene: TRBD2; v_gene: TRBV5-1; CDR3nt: TGCGCCAGCAGCGAACTAGCGGGGGGGCCTTTAAGCACCGGGGAGCTGTTTTTT; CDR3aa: CASSELAGGPLSTGELFF
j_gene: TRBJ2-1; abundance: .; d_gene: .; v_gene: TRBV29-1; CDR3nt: TGCAGCGTTAAAAACCCTACTAGCCTCAATGAGCAGTTCTTC; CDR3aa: CSVKNPTSLNEQFF
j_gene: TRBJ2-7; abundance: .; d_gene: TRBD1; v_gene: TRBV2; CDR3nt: TGTGCCAGCAAAACAGGGGTAAACGAGCAGTACTTC; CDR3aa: CASKTGVNEQYF
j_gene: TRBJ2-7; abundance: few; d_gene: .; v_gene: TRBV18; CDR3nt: TGTGCCAGCTCAAAGGGAAGGGGGACCGAGCAGTACTTC; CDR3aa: CASSKGRGTEQYF
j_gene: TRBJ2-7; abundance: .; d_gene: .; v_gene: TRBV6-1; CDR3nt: TGTGCCAGCAGTTCGGTTTACGAGCAGTACTTC; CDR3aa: CASSSVYEQYF
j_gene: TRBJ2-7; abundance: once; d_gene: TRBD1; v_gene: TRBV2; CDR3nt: TGTGCCAGCAGATACGCGGCCGGGACAGGCGTCTACGAGCAGTACTTC; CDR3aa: CASRYAAGTGVYEQYF
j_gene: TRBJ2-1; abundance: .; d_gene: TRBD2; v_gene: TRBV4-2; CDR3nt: TGTGCCAGCAGCGCCCTGACTAGCGGGAGTTACAATGAGCAGTTCTTC; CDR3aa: CASSALTSGSYNEQFF
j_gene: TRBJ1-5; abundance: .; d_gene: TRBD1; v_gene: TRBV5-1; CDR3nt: TGCGCCAGCAGCTTGAAAGGGGGCGGTCAGCCCCAGCATTTT; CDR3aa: CASSLKGGGQPQHF
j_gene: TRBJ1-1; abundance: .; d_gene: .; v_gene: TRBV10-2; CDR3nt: TGCGCCAGCAGTGAGGCGGTCATGAACACTGAAGCTTTCTTT; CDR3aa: CASSEAVMNTEAFF
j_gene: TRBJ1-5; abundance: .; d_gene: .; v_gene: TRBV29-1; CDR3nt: TGCAGCGTTGGGGAAGGGGTTCGTCAGCCCCAGCATTTT; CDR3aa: CSVGEGVRQPQHF
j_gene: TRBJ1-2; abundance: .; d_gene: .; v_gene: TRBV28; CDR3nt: TGTGCCAGCAGGCTTCCTACTTCTAACTATGGCTACACCTTC; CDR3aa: CASRLPTSNYGYTF
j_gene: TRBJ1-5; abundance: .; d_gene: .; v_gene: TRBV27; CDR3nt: TGTGCCAGCGGGAGCAGATACCAGCCCCAGCATTTT; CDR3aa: CASGSRYQPQHF
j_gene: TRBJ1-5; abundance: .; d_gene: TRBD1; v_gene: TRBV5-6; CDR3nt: TGTGCCAGCAGCTTGGAGGGACAGGGGGCTAATCAGCCCCAGCATTTT; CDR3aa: CASSLEGQGANQPQHF
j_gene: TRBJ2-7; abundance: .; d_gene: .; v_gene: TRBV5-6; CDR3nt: TGTGCCAGCAGTCCCGGACGGGGGTACGAGCAGTACTTC; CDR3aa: CASSPGRGYEQYF
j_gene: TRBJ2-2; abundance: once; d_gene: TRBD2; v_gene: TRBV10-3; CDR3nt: TGTGCCATCAGTGTCCCACCGGCTAGCGGGAGTATTTGGGACACCGGGGAGCTGTTTTTT; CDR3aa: CAISVPPASGSIWDTGELFF
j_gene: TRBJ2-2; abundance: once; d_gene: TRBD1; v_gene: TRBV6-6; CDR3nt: TGTGCCACCGGGACAGGGGGCACCGGGGAGCTGTTTTTT; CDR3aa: CATGTGGTGELFF
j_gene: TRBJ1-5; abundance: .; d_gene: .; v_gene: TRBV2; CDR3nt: TGTGCCAGCAGTGACACCGGAGAGGATAGCAATCAGCCCCAGCATTTT; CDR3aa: CASSDTGEDSNQPQHF
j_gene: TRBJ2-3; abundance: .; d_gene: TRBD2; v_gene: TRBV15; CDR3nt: TGTGCCACCACCCGGGGGGGTTCAGATACGCAGTATTTT; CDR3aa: CATTRGGSDTQYF
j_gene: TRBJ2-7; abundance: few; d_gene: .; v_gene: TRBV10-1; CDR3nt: TGCGCCAGCAGCGATGGAGGAGGGGCCTACGAGCAGTACTTC; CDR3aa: CASSDGGGAYEQYF
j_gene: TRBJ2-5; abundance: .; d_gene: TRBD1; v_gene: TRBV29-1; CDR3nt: TGCAGCGTTGAAGTGGGGGACAGCGGAGAGACCCAGTACTTC; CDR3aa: CSVEVGDSGETQYF
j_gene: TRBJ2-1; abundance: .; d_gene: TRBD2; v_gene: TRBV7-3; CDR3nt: TGTGCCAGCAGCTTATACGTACGAGGGACTAGCGGGAGGTCCTACAATGAGCAGTTCTTC; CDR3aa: CASSLYVRGTSGRSYNEQFF
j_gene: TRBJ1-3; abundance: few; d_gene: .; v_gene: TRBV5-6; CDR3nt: TGTGCCAGCAGCTCTTTTTCACTCAGGGCTGGGGACACCATATATTTT; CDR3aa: CASSSFSLRAGDTIYF
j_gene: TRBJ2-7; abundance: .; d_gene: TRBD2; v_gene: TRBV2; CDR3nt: TGTGCCAGCAGAGCTAGCGGGTCTTCCTACGAGCAGTACTTC; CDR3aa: CASRASGSSYEQYF
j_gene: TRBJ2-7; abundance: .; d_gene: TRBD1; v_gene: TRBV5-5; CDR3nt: TGTGCCAGCAGCCCACGACAGGGGGTGGGCGAGCAGTACTTC; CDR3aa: CASSPRQGVGEQYF
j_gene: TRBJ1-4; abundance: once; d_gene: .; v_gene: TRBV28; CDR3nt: TGTGCCAGCAGTTTATTTTCACTAACGGCGACTAATGAAAAACTGTTTTTT; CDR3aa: CASSLFSLTATNEKLFF
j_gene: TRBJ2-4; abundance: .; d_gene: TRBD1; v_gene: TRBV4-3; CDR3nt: TGCGCCAGCAGCCAAGTGACAGGGGACAGGGGAAACATTCAGTACTTC; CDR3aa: CASSQVTGDRGNIQYF
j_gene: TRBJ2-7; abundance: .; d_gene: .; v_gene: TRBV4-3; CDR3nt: TGCGCCAGCAGCCAAGATGTCGGCTACGAGCAGTACTTC; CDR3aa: CASSQDVGYEQYF
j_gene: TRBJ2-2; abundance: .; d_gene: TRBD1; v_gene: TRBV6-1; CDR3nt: TGTGCCAGCAGTACCGGGACAGGGGACACCGGGGAGCTGTTTTTT; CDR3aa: CASSTGTGDTGELFF
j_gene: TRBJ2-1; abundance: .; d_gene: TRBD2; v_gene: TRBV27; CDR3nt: TGTGCCAGCAGTCAAACGACTAGCGGGGTTACATACAATGAGCAGTTCTTC; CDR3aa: CASSQTTSGVTYNEQFF
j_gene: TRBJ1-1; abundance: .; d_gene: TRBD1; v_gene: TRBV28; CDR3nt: TGTGCCAGCACTAAACACAGGGGTCTGAACACTGAAGCTTTCTTT; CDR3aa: CASTKHRGLNTEAFF
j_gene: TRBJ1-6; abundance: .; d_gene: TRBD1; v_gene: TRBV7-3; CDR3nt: TGTGCCAGCAGCTTAGGACAGGGGGGGTATTCACCCCTCCACTTT; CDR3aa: CASSLGQGGYSPLHF
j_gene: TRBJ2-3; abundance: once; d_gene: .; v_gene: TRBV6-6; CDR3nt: TGTGCCAGCAACCCTGCGGCGGGACCCACAGATACGCAGTATTTT; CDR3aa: CASNPAAGPTDTQYF
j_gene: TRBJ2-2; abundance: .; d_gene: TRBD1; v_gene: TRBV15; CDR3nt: TGTGCCACCAGCAGATGGTACAGGGGGAACACCGGGGAGCTGTTTTTT; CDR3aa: CATSRWYRGNTGELFF
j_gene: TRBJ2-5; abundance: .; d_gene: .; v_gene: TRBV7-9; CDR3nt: TGTGCCAGCAGCTCGGCGGGGCCCCAAGAGACCCAGTACTTC; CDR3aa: CASSSAGPQETQYF
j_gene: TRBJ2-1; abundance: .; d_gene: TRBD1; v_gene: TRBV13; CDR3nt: TGTGCCAGCAGCTTAACTGAGGAGGGACAGGGCCCCAATGAGCAGTTCTTC; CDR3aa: CASSLTEEGQGPNEQFF
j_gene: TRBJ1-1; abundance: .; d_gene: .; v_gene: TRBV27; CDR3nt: TGTGCCAGCAGTTTCATGCAGGGCGGCACTGAAGCTTTCTTT; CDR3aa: CASSFMQGGTEAFF
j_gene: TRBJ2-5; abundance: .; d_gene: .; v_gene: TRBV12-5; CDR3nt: TGTGCTAGTGGTTGGGAGACAGAGACCCAGTACTTC; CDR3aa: CASGWETETQYF
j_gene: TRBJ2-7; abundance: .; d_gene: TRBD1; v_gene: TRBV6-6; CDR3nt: TGTGCCAGCAGAACCGCGGGACAGGGGTACGAGCAGTACTTC; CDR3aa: CASRTAGQGYEQYF
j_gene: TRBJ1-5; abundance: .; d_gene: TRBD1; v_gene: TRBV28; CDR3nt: TGTGCCAGCAGCCCGTCGGACAGGGAACATCAGCCCCAGCATTTT; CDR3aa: CASSPSDREHQPQHF
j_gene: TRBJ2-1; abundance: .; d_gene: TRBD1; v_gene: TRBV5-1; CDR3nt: TGCGCCAGCAGCTGGGGGACAGGGGATGAGCAGTTCTTC; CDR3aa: CASSWGTGDEQFF
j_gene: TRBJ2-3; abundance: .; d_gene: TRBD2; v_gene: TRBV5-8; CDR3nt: TGTGCCAGCACCTCTAGCGGGAGTGCGGCGCAGTATTTT; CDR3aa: CASTSSGSAAQYF
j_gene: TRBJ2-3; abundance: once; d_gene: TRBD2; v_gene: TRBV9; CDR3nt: TGTGCCAGCAGCGGAATTAGCGGGAGGGGTTCAGATACGCAGTATTTT; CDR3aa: CASSGISGRGSDTQYF